The 7 T cell receptor beta chains given below trace back to one sample, sequenced in a study of T-cell reconstitution after alpha-beta-depleted transplantation in children. A library of TCRbeta sequences, prepared with unique molecular identifiers, was generated. TCRdb used MiXCR to reprocess the PCR reads, holding one entry per CDR3 protein. The sample yields a few hundred thousand distinct CDR3 sequences, around 16% seen once. The input for sequencing was PBMCs, mostly from graft donor cells, taken 360 days after TCRalphabeta/CD19-depleted stem cell transplant. Every receptor here comes from a boy in the first two years of life who had a stem cell transplant for Wiskott-Aldrich syndrome, so the T cells may come from the graft donor.

This clonotype was seen only once. The CDR3 region has the DNA TGCGCCAGCAGCTTGGACAGGTCCGGAGAGACCCAGTACTTC. Its protein is CASSLDRSGETQYF. The chain links TRBV5-1 to TRBJ2-5, with D perhaps matching TRBD1 (5 bases). The V end lost 0 bases, the J end lost 4 bases, and 10 bases lay between the germline ends. CDR1 and CDR2 (germline): SGHRS, YFSETQ. The CDR3 covers 14 residues.

The chain is built from TRBV20-1 and TRBJ2-7; 9 bases agree with TRBD2. The junction had 4 bases not matched to a gene; V was cut back by 3 bases and J by 1 base. The germline V gene encodes CDR1 DFQATT and CDR2 SNEGSKA (reference sequence). The CDR3 contains 14 residues. CDR3 DNA sequence: TGCAGTGCTAGGCGGGGGGGGATTTCCTACGAGCAGTACTTC. Protein: CSARRGGISYEQYF.

The chain combines TRBV18 with TRBJ2-7; D gene uncertain. The length of the CDR3 is 13 residues. CDR1 and CDR2 from the germline V gene are KGHSH and LQKENI. Trimming pared 2 bases from V and 6 bases from J, leaving 11 bases between. In DNA form, the CDR3 reads TGTGCCAGCTCACCAAGGCTTGACGGCGAGCAGTACTTC. Amino acid sequence: CASSPRLDGEQYF. The variable domain in full, completed from reference TRBV18 and TRBJ2-7, reads NAGVMQNPRHLVRRRGQEARLRCSPMKGHSHVYWYRQLPEEGLKFMVYLQKENIIDESGMPKERFSAEFPKEGPSILRIQQVVRGDSAAYFCASSPRLDGEQYFGPGTRLTVT.

This clonotype has more than one count but fewer than ten. The chain recombines TRBV29-1 with TRBJ2-5, with TRBD2 matching over 11 bases. Germline-derived CDR1 and CDR2 are SQVTM and ANQGSEA. V dropped 6 bases and J dropped 5; count of bases not matched to a gene: 14. The CDR3 length is 16 residues. CDR3 residues: CSVSNMRTSGRETQYF. CDR3 sequence (DNA): TGCAGCGTCAGCAACATGAGGACTAGCGGGCGGGAGACCCAGTACTTC.

This clonotype appeared a few times. The V call is TRBV6-6, the J call TRBJ2-7; D is uncertain. Germline V CDR1 and CDR2: MNHNY, SVGAGI (reference sequence). V lost 5 bases and J 1 base, leaving 9 bases between the germline ends. The CDR3 totals 13 residues. The CDR3 loop is CASSRASSYEQYF. CDR3 coding DNA: TGTGCCAGCAGTAGGGCAAGTTCCTACGAGCAGTACTTC.

The chain employs TRBV20-1 and TRBJ2-1; D uncertain. Trimming left V 0 bases short and J 12 bases short, with 12 bases between. The germline V gene has CDR1 DFQATT and CDR2 SNEGSKA (reference sequence). This CDR3 is built from 12 residues. The DNA of the CDR3 is TGCAGTGCTAGAGATCTGAGGCCTGGGCAGTTCTTC. Protein: CSARDLRPGQFF.

This clonotype came up a few times. V usage is TRBV28 and J usage is TRBJ1-1, with 9 bases matching TRBD1. V dropped 6 bases and J dropped 3; count of bases not matched to a gene: 11. CDR3 length: 16 residues. Germline V CDR1 and CDR2: MDHEN, SYDVKM. CDR3 amino acids: CASSPWGTGQDTEAFF. The CDR3 DNA follows: TGTGCCAGCAGCCCCTGGGGGACAGGGCAAGACACTGAAGCTTTCTTT.